A selection of T cell receptor beta chains follows, all from one sample in a study of T-cell reconstitution after alpha-beta-depleted transplantation in children. TCRdb redid the calling of the PCR reads with MiXCR, one entry per CDR3 protein. Of 100,000 to 120,000 distinct CDR3 sequences listed, about 9.3% were seen once; the top ten hold 8%. The sample in question was PBMCs from the stem cell graft donor, obtained from the stem cell graft. These receptors were collected from a human donor who donated a stem cell graft to a child with acute lymphoblastic leukemia. The CDR3 runs from the conserved cysteine through the conserved F or W.

J gene	V gene	CDR3 protein
TRBJ2-1	TRBV6-2/TRBV6-3	CASSYSTSPYNEQFF
TRBJ2-1	TRBV12-3/TRBV12-4	CASSTSGRSYNEQFF
TRBJ2-7	TRBV19	CASSMGGTSYEQYF
TRBJ2-1	TRBV29-1	CSVDGSYNEQFF
TRBJ1-2	TRBV12-3/TRBV12-4	CASSQAGRAWGYTF
TRBJ2-5	TRBV18	CASSSQSQETQYF
TRBJ2-5	TRBV4-2	CASSQGREVQETQYF
TRBJ2-5	TRBV7-2	CASSLEAQKIQETQYF
TRBJ1-6	TRBV18	CASSPTPSGTESSYNSPLHF
TRBJ2-5	TRBV5-5	CASSLGWRSPDQETQYF
TRBJ2-1	TRBV29-1	CSVPGAGEQFF